A single sample gave rise to the 23 T cell receptor beta chains below, sequenced in a study of human T cells and chemical hapten exposure. TCRdb reprocessed the RACE reads with MiXCR, giving one entry per CDR3 protein. This sample has some 350,000 distinct CDR3 sequences, with under 6.5% found just once. Time point: patch test 2, 6 weeks after DPC sensitization. Treatment given: therapeutic diphenylcyclopropenone sensitization with weekly scalp DPC. The sequences come from whole blood, collected in connection with sensitization to the hapten diphenylcyclopropenone (DPC). The source of these receptors is a young woman with alopecia areata. Some clones in this sample may be carry-over from other donors' samples.

This clonotype occurred many times. The chain uses TRBV6-5 and TRBJ1-1; D uncertain. Trimming pared 8 bases from V and 2 bases from J, leaving 6 bases between. The germline V gene encodes CDR1 MNHEY and CDR2 SVGAGI. The length of the CDR3 is 11 residues. The CDR3 coding sequence is TGTGCCAGCGAAATAAACACTGAAGCTTTCTTT. Translation gives CASEINTEAFF.

The chain links TRBV5-4 to TRBJ2-5, with D perhaps matching TRBD2 (5 bases). V gave up 0 bases and J gave up 5 bases, with 14 bases separating them. The V gene's germline CDR1 is SGHNT and CDR2 YYREEE (reference sequence). This CDR3 has 15 amino acids. The CDR3: CASSLELDPSETQYF. For the CDR3, the DNA is TGTGCCAGCAGCTTGGAACTAGACCCCTCGGAGACCCAGTACTTC.

The table lists this clonotype with many counts. This rearrangement joins TRBV4-1 to TRBJ1-6; D is undetermined. The ends were cut back, 1 base at V and 11 bases at J, with 15 bases in the middle. CDR1 MGHRA and CDR2 YSYEKL come from the germline V gene. This CDR3 is 15 amino acids long. Written as DNA, the CDR3 is TGCGCCAGCAGCCAAGTGGGAGGACTGACGACACCCCTCCACTTT. This translates into CASSQVGGLTTPLHF.

There are a few counts of this clonotype. The chain carries TRBV7-2 and TRBJ2-5; D perhaps matches TRBD2 (6 bases). This CDR3 contains 15 residues. Germline V gene sequence: CDR1 SGHTA, CDR2 FQGNSA. V lost 3 bases and J 3 bases, leaving 14 bases between the germline ends. The CDR3 nucleotides read TGTGCCAGCAGCTTCGGACGACTAGTGAAAGAGACCCAGTACTTC. It yields the protein CASSFGRLVKETQYF.

This chain joins TRBV28 and TRBJ2-3; 9 bases map to TRBD2. J gave up 0 bases and V 5 bases, and 6 bases lay outside the gene matches. Germline V gene data show CDR1 as MDHEN and CDR2 as SYDVKM. The CDR3 is 16 residues long. The CDR3 protein is CASSPSRGGSTDTQYF. The DNA of the CDR3 is TGTGCCAGCAGTCCTTCGCGGGGGGGAAGCACAGATACGCAGTATTTT.

This clonotype was seen a few times. This chain uses TRBV7-8 with TRBJ2-1; D is possibly TRBD2 (6 bases). CDR3 length: 15 residues. Per the germline V gene, CDR1 is SGHVS and CDR2 is FQNEAQ. V lost 6 bases and J 2 bases, leaving 14 bases between the germline ends. In DNA form, the CDR3 reads TGTGCCAGCAGACTAGCCAGGGCGACCTACAATGAGCAGTTCTTC. This translates into CASRLARATYNEQFF.

This sequence joins TRBV5-5 and TRBJ2-5, with D maybe TRBD2 (6 bases). The CDR3 is made up of 13 amino acids. Germline CDR1 is SGHKS and CDR2 is YYEKEE (reference sequence). With 5 bases removed from V and 6 bases from J, the gap between germline ends came to 14 bases. The CDR3 DNA follows: TGTGCCAGCAGTCCGCCGGGGGTGAAGACCCAGTACTTC. This codes for CASSPPGVKTQYF.

This clonotype was detected a few times. The genes are TRBV11-3 and TRBJ1-2, with D possibly TRBD1 on 5 matching bases. The CDR3 has 16 amino acids. Germline-derived CDR1 and CDR2 are SGHNT and YENEEA. Trimming took off 0 bases at V and 2 bases at J, with 13 bases between the two ends. DNA for the CDR3: TGTGCCAGCAGCTTAGAAGGGGCGACGGGAAACTATGGCTACACCTTC. The encoded protein is CASSLEGATGNYGYTF.

The rearrangement uses TRBV6-5 and TRBJ1-5; D gene unclear. Germline values: CDR1 MNHEY, CDR2 SVGAGI. V lost 5 bases and J lost 8, with 10 bases in between. This CDR3 comprises 12 residues. The CDR3 reads CASSNLGEPQHF. The CDR3 DNA reads as TGTGCCAGCAGTAACCTAGGAGAGCCCCAGCATTTT.

This clonotype was counted many times. The J gene is TRBJ1-2, the V gene TRBV9; D is unclear. Trimming stripped 6 bases from V and 5 bases from J, with 29 bases between. Germline CDR1 reads SGDLS; CDR2 reads YYNGEE. CDR3 length equals 18 residues. Written as DNA, the CDR3 is TGTGCCAGCACCGGAGTTCCCAAGACCCCCGCCGGTCGGTATGGCTACACCTTC. Translating gives CASTGVPKTPAGRYGYTF.

There are many counts of this clonotype. This chain uses TRBV18 with TRBJ1-6; 7 nucleotides align to TRBD1. CDR3 length: 14 amino acids. Germline values: CDR1 KGHSH, CDR2 LQKENI. The trim removed 4 bases at V and 7 bases at J, leaving 4 bases unmatched. CDR3 nucleotide sequence: TGTGCCAGCTCACTGGGACAGAACAATTCACCCCTCCACTTT. As protein: CASSLGQNNSPLHF.

This clonotype showed up many times. CDR3 nucleotide sequence: TGCGCCAGCAGTCACGATCGGGCGGGCCCGCAGACCCTCCACTTT. Protein sequence: CASSHDRAGPQTLHF. The J gene is TRBJ1-6, the V gene TRBV4-3; D gene uncertain. The V end was cut by 6 bases, the J end by 14 bases, with 23 bases between. The CDR3 runs 15 residues. The germline CDR1 and CDR2 sequences are LGHNA and YSLEER.

The rearrangement uses TRBV6-5 and TRBJ1-2, with a weak D call TRBD1 (6 bases). V lost 2 bases and J 1 base, leaving 11 bases between the germline ends. The CDR3 is 15 residues long. CDR1 and CDR2 (germline): MNHEY, SVGAGI. Here the CDR3 DNA reads TGTGCCAGCAGTTACGGGGGGGCGAGTAACTATGGCTACACCTTC. Encoded protein: CASSYGGASNYGYTF.

Ten or more counts support this clonotype. The chain uses TRBV15 and TRBJ2-1; 7 positions agree with TRBD2. This CDR3 comprises 14 residues. V lost 1 base to trimming and J lost 10 bases; unmatched junction nucleotides: 7. Germline CDR1 is LNHNV and CDR2 is YYDKDF (reference sequence). The CDR3 sequence: CATSRAVEGGEQFF. CDR3 sequence (DNA): TGTGCCACCAGCAGAGCAGTGGAGGGAGGGGAGCAGTTCTTC.

This clonotype was counted at least ten times. The chain links TRBV29-1 to TRBJ1-1; the D is unclear. In germline, CDR1 is SQVTM, CDR2 ANQGSEA. V was pared by 5 bases and J by 0 bases, with 7 bases between. This CDR3 is built from 12 residues. DNA of the CDR3: TGCAGCGTTCAAGCGGTGAACACTGAAGCTTTCTTT. Its protein is CSVQAVNTEAFF.

This clonotype appeared a few times. The rearrangement joins TRBV5-1 to TRBJ2-2, with 9 bases that match TRBD1. The V gene's germline CDR1 is SGHRS and CDR2 YFSETQ. Trimming cost V 4 bases and J 6 bases; bases outside gene matches: 13. This CDR3 region has 17 residues. The CDR3 spells CASSPQPHRGRAGELFF. The DNA of the CDR3 is TGCGCCAGCAGCCCCCAACCCCACAGGGGGCGCGCCGGGGAGCTGTTTTTT. Variable domain in full (rest from reference TRBV5-1 and TRBJ2-2): KAGVTQTPRYLIKTRGQQVTLSCSPISGHRSVSWYQQTPGQGLQFLFEYFSETQRNKGNFPGRFSGRQFSNSRSEMNVSTLELGDSALYLCASSPQPHRGRAGELFFGEGSRLTVL.

The CDR3 reads CASSGQGPGEQYF. The CDR3 coding sequence is TGTGCCAGCAGTGGACAGGGTCCGGGAGAGCAGTACTTC. The gene calls are TRBV6-1 and TRBJ2-7; 7 nucleotides align to TRBD1. The length of the CDR3 is 13 residues. V was clipped by 4 bases and J by 7 bases; unmatched bases: 7. From germline, CDR1 is MNHNS and CDR2 SASEGT.

This clonotype was observed at least ten times. This sequence joins TRBV5-1 and TRBJ1-5, with TRBD1 as a possible D gene (6 bases). V dropped 0 bases and J dropped 4 bases, with 8 bases sitting between them. The CDR3 runs 14 residues. Germline CDR1 is SGHRS and CDR2 is YFSETQ. CDR3 DNA sequence: TGCGCCAGCAGCTTGGAAGGGGGAAATCAGCCCCAGCATTTT. It codes for CASSLEGGNQPQHF.

The chain links TRBV20-1 to TRBJ2-1; the match to TRBD2 covers 7 bases. Germline lookup yields CDR1 DFQATT and CDR2 SNEGSKA (reference sequence). The CDR3 runs 16 residues. J gave up 0 bases and V 4 bases, and 9 bases lay outside the gene matches. The CDR3 here is CSAISREGSSYNEQFF. The CDR3 DNA reads as TGCAGTGCTATCTCAAGGGAGGGGAGCTCCTACAATGAGCAGTTCTTC.

The table lists this clonotype with many counts. The chain joins TRBV6-1 to TRBJ1-5; D perhaps matches TRBD1 (5 bases). Trimming pared 8 bases from V and 5 bases from J, leaving 13 bases between. Germline V gives CDR1 MNHNS, CDR2 SASEGT. CDR3 length: 13 amino acids. The CDR3 here is CASGGRGDQPQHF. The CDR3 bases are TGTGCCAGCGGAGGACGGGGGGATCAGCCCCAGCATTTT.

This chain uses TRBV4-1 with TRBJ2-1, with 9 bases that match TRBD1. Germline CDR1 and CDR2: MGHRA and YSYEKL. The V gene end was trimmed by 2 bases and the J gene end by 8 bases; junction bases not matched to a gene: 10. The CDR3 totals 16 residues. The CDR3 nucleotides are TGCGCCAGCAGCCAACCTCCGGGACAGGGTTTCCATGAGCAGTTCTTC. Translation gives CASSQPPGQGFHEQFF.

To note about this clonotype: A read error is possible here, since a much larger clone lies one base away. The CDR3 sequence: CASSPREGVENEQYF. The CDR3 nucleotides are TGTGCCAGCTCACCCAGAGAGGGGGTAGAGAACGAGCAGTACTTC. The chain uses TRBV18 and TRBJ2-7, with D maybe TRBD1 (6 bases). CDR1 is KGHSH, CDR2 LQKENI, per germline. The CDR3 has 15 amino acids. Trimming took off 3 bases at V and 5 bases at J, with 17 bases between the two ends.

This clonotype came up many times. The chain has TRBV28 and TRBJ2-7; 7 bases map to TRBD1. The germline V gene has CDR1 MDHEN and CDR2 SYDVKM. This CDR3 comprises 14 residues. The J segment lost 5 bases and the V segment lost 7 bases, leaving 11 bases of the junction unmatched. The CDR3 spells CASTSRTGHDEQYF. For the CDR3, the DNA is TGTGCCAGCACCTCAAGGACAGGTCACGACGAGCAGTACTTC.